This T cell receptor (beta chain) was profiled in a study of T cells in Graves' hyperthyroidism and ophthalmopathy. Germline V gene data show CDR1 as KGHDR and CDR2 as SFDVKD. The CDR3 extends over 14 amino acids. V was clipped by 3 bases and J by 8 bases, with 13 bases between them. Amplification yielded TCR beta CDR3 regions, with RNA transcripts as the source. The primer set for the first-round RT-PCR of the TCR CDR3 was HTBI. TCRdb analysed the multiplex PCR reads with MiXCR anew, one entry per CDR3 protein. Of about 610,000 distinct CDR3 sequences listed, approximately 15% are singletons. The V and J genes are TRBV24-1 and TRBJ2-4; possible D gene TRBD2, 5 bases. This sequence was found in a woman aged 40 to 55 with Graves' ophthalmopathy. Material: blood. As DNA, the CDR3 is TGTGCCACCAGTGATGGGCTAGCCTTGGACATTCAGTACTTC. Its translation is CATSDGLALDIQYF.